This passage covers 32 T cell receptor beta chains from one sample sequenced in a study of OX40 agonist ivuxolimab in advanced cancers. Clones were sequenced by immunoSEQ multiplex PCR, and TCRdb holds only the in-frame ones, with some missing. Among tens of thousands of clones listed, around 88% were seen once. Specimen: CD4+ or CD8+ T cells sorted from blood, collected in a trial of the OX40 agonist ivuxolimab. The source of these receptors is an adult with an advanced solid tumor such as melanoma, head and neck, liver or kidney cancer.

The chain couples TRBV6-1 to TRBJ1-1; TRBD1 matches 7 bases. The CDR3 runs 15 residues. With 4 bases clipped from V and 8 bases from J, the junction kept 13 bases outside the gene matches. Germline CDR1 MNHNS, CDR2 SASEGT. In DNA, the CDR3 is TGTGCCAGCAGTGGATTTATACAGGGGCCAACAGAAGCTTTCTTT. Translated: CASSGFIQGPTEAFF.

The rearrangement joins TRBV30 to TRBJ2-7, with D hard to call. With 5 bases removed from V and 4 bases from J, the gap between germline ends came to 6 bases. This CDR3 region has 10 residues. Germline-derived CDR1 and CDR2 are GTSNPN and SVGIG (reference sequence). CDR3 nucleotides: TGTGCCTGGGGAGTTTACGAGCAGTACTTC. Protein: CAWGVYEQYF.

The chain carries TRBV19 and TRBJ2-7; D is ambiguous. CDR3 length: 13 residues. The V gene lost 6 bases and the J gene lost 2 bases, with 11 bases spanning the gap. CDR1 LNHDA and CDR2 SQIVND come from the germline V gene (reference sequence). CDR3 protein: CASRGRPAYEQYF. The CDR3 DNA reads TGTGCCAGTAGGGGCAGGCCAGCCTACGAGCAGTACTTC.

The count of this clone is one. This chain connects TRBV7-8 to TRBJ1-2; D is ambiguous. Trimming left V 4 bases short and J 1 base short, with 16 bases between. The CDR3 has 16 amino acids. The germline V gene has CDR1 SGHVS and CDR2 FQNEAQ. The CDR3 is CASSSPDGPFNYGYTF. The CDR3 DNA reads TGTGCCAGCAGCTCTCCGGACGGCCCTTTTAACTATGGCTACACCTTC.

The chain has TRBV6-1 and TRBJ2-1; 15 nucleotides match TRBD2. With V trimmed by 1 base and J by 5 bases, 9 bases remained unmatched. The CDR3 consists of 19 residues. Germline loops: CDR1 MNHNS, CDR2 SASEGT. The chain's CDR3 is CASSEVRTSGRGGNNEQFF. CDR3 bases: TGTGCCAGCAGTGAAGTCCGGACTAGCGGGAGGGGGGGGAACAATGAGCAGTTCTTC.

As to this clone: A junction end diverges from the germline sequence, so it may reflect a read error. The chain combines TRBV23-1 with TRBJ2-7, with D tentatively TRBD1 (6 bases). TRBV23-1 belongs to the ORF category, with a function that is uncertain. CDR3 length: 10 amino acids. The CDR3 spells CASPRDISPF. DNA of the CDR3: TGCGCCAGCCCCCGGGACATTTCCCCCTTC.

The J gene is TRBJ1-5, the V gene TRBV19, with D perhaps matching TRBD1 (5 bases). Germline CDR1 is LNHDA and CDR2 is SQIVND (reference sequence). The V end was cut by 2 bases, the J end by 5 bases, with 13 bases between. The CDR3 runs 15 residues. In DNA, the CDR3 is TGTGCCAGTAGTATAAGGGGAGGGGCCGATCAGCCCCAGCATTTT. Protein sequence: CASSIRGGADQPQHF.

The chain employs TRBV15 and TRBJ2-3, with D hard to call. The V and J ends lost 2 bases and 4 bases respectively, with 13 bases between them. This CDR3 spans 15 amino acids. Germline lookup yields CDR1 LNHNV and CDR2 YYDKDF (reference sequence). The CDR3 here is CATSRTRGIADTQYF. DNA of the CDR3: TGTGCCACCAGCAGAACGCGAGGCATCGCAGATACGCAGTATTTT.

This clone was detected once. V and J are TRBV19 and TRBJ1-1; D unclear. CDR1 and CDR2 (germline): LNHDA, SQIVND (reference sequence). The CDR3 contains 14 residues. Trimming took 3 bases from V and 5 from J, leaving 13 bases between them. Here the CDR3 reads CASSIFGLGTEAFF. The DNA for the CDR3 is TGTGCCAGTAGTATCTTCGGTTTAGGGACTGAAGCTTTCTTT.

This clone came up once. The gene calls are TRBV7-9 and TRBJ1-1; D might be TRBD1 (5 bases). There are 15 residues in the CDR3. Germline lookup yields CDR1 SEHNR and CDR2 FQNEAQ (reference sequence). V was cut by 5 bases and J by 6 bases, with 19 bases left in between. The CDR3 reads CASSPQTSRGAEAFF. CDR3 in DNA: TGTGCCAGCAGCCCACAGACAAGTCGGGGCGCTGAAGCTTTCTTT.

In this sample, this clone turned up once. The chain carries TRBV30 and TRBJ2-7; TRBD2 aligns across 8 bases. CDR1 is GTSNPN, CDR2 SVGIG, per germline (reference sequence). The CDR3 runs to 15 residues. J gave up 5 bases and V 2 bases, and 11 bases lay outside the gene matches. CDR3 amino acids: CAWSPTGGVLDEQYF. The CDR3 DNA is TGTGCCTGGAGTCCCACCGGGGGGGTCTTGGACGAGCAGTACTTC.

The V and J genes are TRBV6-6 and TRBJ1-1; D might be TRBD1 (6 bases). Germline CDR1 reads MNHNY; CDR2 reads SVGAGI (reference sequence). The CDR3 has 15 amino acids. V lost 3 bases and J lost 1, with 12 bases in between. CDR3 DNA sequence: TGTGCCAGCAGTTATACCCCACAGGGGAACACTGAAGCTTTCTTT. It specifies CASSYTPQGNTEAFF.

This sequence joins TRBV6-5 and TRBJ2-1; D may be TRBD2 (5 bases). The CDR3 has 13 amino acids. With 2 bases removed from V and 9 bases from J, the gap between germline ends came to 11 bases. CDR1 and CDR2 (germline): MNHEY, SVGAGI. CDR3 DNA sequence: TGTGCCAGCAGTTACGGGGTTAGCGTTGAGCAGTTCTTC. Its translation is CASSYGVSVEQFF.

The chain carries TRBV9 and TRBJ2-1, with TRBD2 as a possible D gene (6 bases). Germline CDR1 reads SGDLS; CDR2 reads YYNGEE. The CDR3 covers 14 residues. V gave up 4 bases and J gave up 10 bases, with 18 bases separating them. For the CDR3, the DNA is TGTGCCAGCAGCTTACCCGGGGGAGGAGCGGAGCAGTTCTTC. It codes for CASSLPGGGAEQFF.

The genes are TRBV7-3 and TRBJ2-7, with D possibly being TRBD2 (6 bases). The CDR3 is 14 residues long. CDR1 and CDR2 from the germline V gene are SGHTA and FQGTGA. Trimming removed 0 bases from V and 6 bases from J, with 12 bases in between. This CDR3 reads CASSLTGGQGEQYF. The CDR3 DNA reads as TGTGCCAGCAGCTTAACGGGAGGCCAGGGCGAGCAGTACTTC. The whole variable domain, filled in from reference TRBV7-3 and TRBJ2-7, reads GAGVSQTPSNKVTEKGKYVELRCDPISGHTALYWYRQSLGQGPEFLIYFQGTGAADDSGLPNDRFFAVRPEGSVSTLKIQRTERGDSAVYLCASSLTGGQGEQYFGPGTRLTVT.

The chain is built from TRBV7-9 and TRBJ2-1; TRBD2 might be the D (6 bases). Germline lookup yields CDR1 SEHNR and CDR2 FQNEAQ (reference sequence). The germline V and J ends were trimmed by 9 bases and 2 bases, with 14 bases remaining between them. CDR3 length: 14 amino acids. In DNA form, the CDR3 reads TGTGCCAGTGCAGCGGGCCCAACCTACAATGAGCAGTTCTTC. Translated, it gives CASAAGPTYNEQFF.

This clone was observed a few times. The chain combines TRBV19 with TRBJ2-7, with 7 bases that match TRBD1. Per germline, CDR1 LNHDA and CDR2 SQIVND (reference sequence). After removal of 3 bases from V and 6 bases from J, the junction contained 14 bases not matched to a gene. The CDR3 has 16 residues. The CDR3 is CASSIGNRGLPIEQYF. For the CDR3, the DNA is TGTGCCAGTAGTATTGGAAACAGGGGATTGCCTATCGAGCAGTACTTC.

The V call is TRBV4-1, the J call TRBJ1-1; no clear D. The CDR3 is 15 residues long. Germline V gene data show CDR1 as MGHRA and CDR2 as YSYEKL. V dropped 0 bases and J dropped 6 bases, with 14 bases sitting between them. DNA for the CDR3: TGCGCCAGCAGCCAAGATCTACCAGCGCGCGCTGAAGCTTTCTTT. Encoded protein: CASSQDLPARAEAFF.

In this sample, this clone is medium-sized. V and J are TRBV7-8 and TRBJ1-5, with unresolved D. The V gene's germline CDR1 is SGHVS and CDR2 FQNEAQ. The CDR3 is 14 residues long. V lost 1 base and J lost 3, with 7 bases in between. CDR3 amino acids: CASSLDSFNQPQHF. In DNA, the CDR3 is TGTGCCAGCAGCTTAGACAGTTTCAATCAGCCCCAGCATTTT.

The rearrangement joins TRBV9 to TRBJ1-4; D unclear. This CDR3 is built from 14 residues. Trimming removed 4 bases from V and 5 bases from J, with 12 bases in between. Germline values: CDR1 SGDLS, CDR2 YYNGEE. The CDR3 DNA sequence: TGTGCCAGCAGCCCGGAAGGTCAGAATGAAAAACTGTTTTTT. Encoded protein: CASSPEGQNEKLFF.

This rearrangement joins TRBV19 to TRBJ2-7; the D is unclear. CDR1 and CDR2 (germline): LNHDA, SQIVND (reference sequence). CDR3 length equals 12 residues. Trimming took 5 bases from V and 0 from J, leaving 5 bases between them. CDR3 protein: CASSVGSYEQYF. The CDR3 region has the DNA TGTGCCAGTAGTGTGGGCTCCTACGAGCAGTACTTC.

The chain links TRBV5-1 to TRBJ1-5, with TRBD1 matching over 7 bases. Trimming removed 4 bases from V and 7 bases from J; junction bases left unmatched: 8. Germline V gene sequence: CDR1 SGHRS, CDR2 YFSETQ. The CDR3 runs to 14 residues. In DNA form, the CDR3 reads TGCGCCAGCAGCCGATACAGGGGTGGACAGCCCCAGCATTTT. It yields the protein CASSRYRGGQPQHF.

The genes are TRBV4-1 and TRBJ2-1, with 7 bases that match TRBD2. The CDR3 is 16 residues long. V dropped 4 bases and J dropped 7; count of bases not matched to a gene: 13. Germline-derived CDR1 and CDR2 are MGHRA and YSYEKL. The CDR3 bases are TGCGCCAGCAGCCTTTTGGCGGGAGAGGTGGGTAATGAGCAGTTCTTC. Translated, it gives CASSLLAGEVGNEQFF.

The rearrangement joins TRBV7-9 to TRBJ2-3; D is ambiguous. Looked up from germline, CDR1 is SEHNR and CDR2 is FQNEAQ (reference sequence). There are 13 residues in the CDR3. V was trimmed by 1 base and J by 7 bases, leaving 9 bases between them. The CDR3 protein is CASSLVRDNTQYF. The CDR3 nucleotides read TGTGCCAGCAGCTTAGTTAGGGATAATACGCAGTATTTT.

Of note for this clone: A read error may account for a junction end that differs from germline. The genes are TRBV7-9 and TRBJ2-5; TRBD2 matches 11 bases. The CDR3 has 16 amino acids. Per the germline V gene, CDR1 is SEHNR and CDR2 is FQNEAQ (reference sequence). The CDR3 nucleotides are TGTGCCAGCAGCTTTGGACTAGCGGGCTTGGGAGAGGCCCAGTACTTC. The encoded protein is CASSFGLAGLGEAQYF.

This rearrangement joins TRBV21-1 to TRBJ1-2. TRBV21-1 is designated a pseudogene. This CDR3 has 13 residues. CDR3 loop: CASISHGRFGYTF. The CDR3 nucleotides are TGTGCCAGCATTTCTCACGGACGCTTTGGCTACACCTTC.

The CDR3 loop is CASSFLSDTQYF. The CDR3 DNA reads TGCGCCAGCAGCTTCTTATCCGATACGCAGTATTTT. The chain couples TRBV5-1 to TRBJ2-3; D ambiguous. The CDR3 consists of 12 residues. V was shortened by 2 bases and J by 6 bases, with 7 bases between the two germline ends. Germline CDR1 reads SGHRS; CDR2 reads YFSETQ.

V is TRBV9 and J is TRBJ1-4, with TRBD1 as a possible D gene (5 bases). The germline CDR1 and CDR2 sequences are SGDLS and YYNGEE. The CDR3 has 15 residues. Between the trimmed V and J ends, which lost 0 bases and 7 bases, there was a span of 13 bases. The CDR3 DNA is TGTGCCAGCAGCGTAGTAGGAGGGGTTGGTGAAAAACTGTTTTTT. This gives the protein CASSVVGGVGEKLFF.

The rearrangement uses TRBV28 and TRBJ1-1; D not resolved. Trimming removed 2 bases at V and 5 bases at J, with 6 bases between. Germline CDR1 reads MDHEN; CDR2 reads SYDVKM. The CDR3 sequence is 12 residues long. CDR3 residues: CASSLVGTEAFF. The CDR3 DNA follows: TGTGCCAGCAGTTTAGTTGGGACTGAAGCTTTCTTT.

The chain combines TRBV11-2 with TRBJ2-7; weak D call: TRBD2 (5 bases). Trimming stripped 5 bases from V and 2 bases from J, with 10 bases between. This CDR3 comprises 13 residues. The germline V gene encodes CDR1 SGHAT and CDR2 FQNNGV. CDR3 in amino acids: CASSQSGPYEQYF. The CDR3 region has the DNA TGTGCCAGCAGCCAGAGCGGACCCTACGAGCAGTACTTC.

The chain combines TRBV10-3 with TRBJ2-7; 9 bases line up with TRBD1. Per germline, CDR1 ENHRY and CDR2 SYGVKD. The ends lost 3 bases at V and 4 bases at J; junction bases unmatched: 4. This CDR3 contains 14 residues. The CDR3 reads CAISDPGQGYEQYF. The CDR3 nucleotides are TGTGCCATCAGTGACCCGGGACAGGGATACGAGCAGTACTTC.

The chain combines TRBV28 with TRBJ2-7, with 8 bases lining up with TRBD1. The CDR3 is 15 residues long. Trimming cost V 3 bases and J 2 bases; bases outside gene matches: 6. Germline CDR1 is MDHEN and CDR2 is SYDVKM. In DNA, the CDR3 is TGTGCCAGCAGTTTGCGGCAGGGGGCTCCCTACGAGCAGTACTTC. Translated: CASSLRQGAPYEQYF.